The 14 T cell receptor beta chains below come from one sample, sequenced in a study of ipilimumab plus nivolumab after autologous stem cell transplantation. Only in-frame clones appear in the TCRdb table, and some are missing; sequencing was by immunoSEQ multiplex PCR. The sample includes some 16,000 clones, approximately 78% of them seen just once. The source material was PBMCs, sampled in a trial of ipilimumab plus nivolumab as post-transplant consolidation. These receptor sequences come from a male donor with diffuse large B-cell lymphoma.

The rearrangement joins TRBV6-4 to TRBJ2-3; no definite D call. Germline V lookup: CDR1 MRHNA, CDR2 SNTAGT. CDR3 length equals 12 residues. V was cut by 4 bases and J by 6 bases, with 8 bases left in between. For the CDR3, the DNA is TGTGCCAGCAGTGGTGTAGGGGATACGCAGTATTTT. The encoded protein is CASSGVGDTQYF.

A word on this clone: Compared with germline, one end of the junction differs, possibly owing to a read error. The chain couples TRBV7-7 to TRBJ2-2; 8 nucleotides align to TRBD2. This CDR3 has 15 amino acids. Germline lookup yields CDR1 SSHAT and CDR2 FNYEAQ (reference sequence). The CDR3 bases are TGCGCCAGCAGCTGGCGAGCGGGGGAAACCGGGGAGCTGTTTTTT. This gives the protein CASSWRAGETGELFF. Full variable domain (outside the CDR3, taken from reference TRBV7-7 and TRBJ2-2): GAGVSQSPRYKVTKRGQDVTLRCDPISSHATLYWYQQALGQGPEFLTYFNYEAQPDKSGLPSDRFSAERPEGSISTLTIQRTEQRDSAMYRCASSWRAGETGELFFGEGSRLTVL.

This clone was found a few times. The V and J genes are TRBV5-6 and TRBJ2-7; 7 bases agree with TRBD1. The CDR3 is 14 amino acids. The trim removed 3 bases at V and 6 bases at J, leaving 9 bases unmatched. CDR1 is SGHDT and CDR2 is YYEEEE in the germline V gene. The CDR3 loop reads CASSSGTRGREQYF. The CDR3 nucleotides read TGTGCCAGCAGCTCGGGAACAAGGGGGCGCGAGCAGTACTTC.

V gene TRBV30 combines with J gene TRBJ1-3; 8 bases agree with TRBD1. There are 19 residues in the CDR3. J gave up 0 bases and V 0 bases, and 13 bases lay outside the gene matches. CDR1 is GTSNPN, CDR2 SVGIG, per germline (reference sequence). The CDR3 reads CAWSVFGLTGGISGNTIYF. CDR3 coding DNA: TGTGCCTGGAGTGTGTTTGGGTTAACAGGGGGAATCTCTGGAAACACCATATATTTT.

The chain combines TRBV18 with TRBJ1-5; D remains ambiguous. The V gene's germline CDR1 is KGHSH and CDR2 LQKENI. V gave up 2 bases and J gave up 6 bases, with 14 bases separating them. The CDR3 contains 15 residues. CDR3 nucleotides: TGTGCCAGCTCACCAGTCGGGCGGGCCACTCAGCCCCAGCATTTT. Translating gives CASSPVGRATQPQHF.

The chain uses TRBV2 and TRBJ1-5; the D is unclear. The ends were cut back, 5 bases at V and 0 bases at J, with 20 bases in the middle. This CDR3 has 18 amino acids. The germline V gene encodes CDR1 SNHLY and CDR2 FYNNEI. The CDR3 DNA reads as TGTGCCAGCAGTACACCGGTCTCGATTGGAGGTAGCAATCAGCCCCAGCATTTT. Translated: CASSTPVSIGGSNQPQHF.

The rearrangement links TRBV7-2 to TRBJ2-5, with D perhaps TRBD1 (6 bases). V was trimmed by 4 bases and J by 4 bases, leaving 16 bases between them. This CDR3 comprises 15 residues. Germline assignment: CDR1 SGHTA and CDR2 FQGNSA. In DNA, the CDR3 is TGTGCCAGCAGCTGGTGGGCAGGGGCTATAGAGACCCAGTACTTC. Protein sequence: CASSWWAGAIETQYF.

The rearrangement joins TRBV15 to TRBJ2-2, with no clear D. CDR3 length: 16 residues. V shed 0 bases and J shed 5 bases, with 13 bases lying between them. Germline CDR1 LNHNV, CDR2 YYDKDF (reference sequence). The CDR3 protein is CATSRDSASGTGELFF. CDR3 nucleotides: TGTGCCACCAGCAGAGATTCGGCCAGTGGTACCGGGGAGCTGTTTTTT.

This chain links TRBV6-6 with TRBJ2-7, with D hard to call. CDR1 MNHNY and CDR2 SVGAGI come from the germline V gene (reference sequence). Trimming took off 2 bases at V and 3 bases at J, with 11 bases between the two ends. The CDR3 covers 14 residues. In DNA form, the CDR3 reads TGTGCCAGCAGTTACCGAAGAGTGGTCTACGAGCAGTACTTC. This encodes CASSYRRVVYEQYF.

This sequence joins TRBV7-9 and TRBJ2-7, with TRBD2 matching over 9 bases. The CDR3 contains 17 residues. The germline gives CDR1 SEHNR, CDR2 FQNEAQ (reference sequence). V lost 5 bases and J lost 1; bases outside the gene matches: 12. Here the CDR3 reads CASSRGTSRGPSYEQYF. DNA for the CDR3: TGTGCCAGCAGCCGCGGGACTAGCAGAGGTCCTTCCTACGAGCAGTACTTC.

This sequence joins TRBV5-5 and TRBJ2-7; possibly TRBD1 for D (6 bases). V gave up 3 bases and J gave up 1 base, with 11 bases separating them. The CDR3 spans 14 residues. Germline V gene data show CDR1 as SGHKS and CDR2 as YYEKEE (reference sequence). CDR3: CASSSTTGSYEQYF. CDR3 sequence (DNA): TGTGCCAGCAGCTCGACGACAGGTTCCTACGAGCAGTACTTC.

This rearrangement joins TRBV7-8 to TRBJ1-1; D is perhaps TRBD1 (5 bases). The V end was cut by 1 base, the J end by 6 bases, with 15 bases between. The V gene's germline CDR1 is SGHVS and CDR2 FQNEAQ. The CDR3 has 15 residues. DNA for the CDR3: TGTGCCAGCAGCTTAGTGGGGGGATTTATTGCTGAAGCTTTCTTT. This codes for CASSLVGGFIAEAFF.

A single count supports this clone. The DNA for the CDR3 is TGTGCCAGCAGCTTAACTAGCGGAGTCTACAATGAGCAGTTCTTC. It yields the protein CASSLTSGVYNEQFF. The chain combines TRBV7-2 with TRBJ2-1; 8 bases are shared with TRBD2. Trimming removed 2 bases from V and 3 bases from J; junction bases left unmatched: 3. The CDR3 loop spans 15 amino acids. Germline V gene sequence: CDR1 SGHTA, CDR2 FQGNSA.

V is TRBV28 and J is TRBJ2-1; 12 bases fit TRBD2. The CDR3 runs 18 residues. CDR1 MDHEN and CDR2 SYDVKM come from the germline V gene. V shed 6 bases, J shed 6 bases, and the junction held 15 bases outside the gene matches. DNA of the CDR3: TGTGCCAGCAGCCCGCTGGGGGCTAGCGGGAGGGCCCTCAATGAGCAGTTCTTC. Translation: CASSPLGASGRALNEQFF.